The 20 T cell receptor beta chains listed next were all sequenced from one sample in a study of T cell changes during pregnancy in multiple sclerosis. Repertoires were generated with immunoSEQ multiplex PCR, while TCRdb's copy carries only in-frame clones and drops some. The top ten hold about 2.7% of the sample, which has 80,000 to 100,000 clones, over 80% seen once. Sequenced material: peripheral blood, taken in the first trimester of pregnancy. The receptors here all came from a female donor with multiple sclerosis, enrolled in a pregnancy study.

This clone was counted once. The chain carries TRBV4-2 and TRBJ2-7, with TRBD1 matching over 8 bases. The CDR3 length is 14 residues. V shed 4 bases, J shed 3 bases, and the junction held 5 bases outside the gene matches. Germline values: CDR1 LGHNA, CDR2 YNFKEQ. The CDR3 DNA is TGTGCCAGCAGCCTAAACGACAGGGGCTACGAGCAGTACTTC. Protein product: CASSLNDRGYEQYF.

CDR3 in DNA: TGTGCCAGCAATCTAGCGGGGTCTAATGAGCAGTTCTTC. It translates to CASNLAGSNEQFF. The chain employs TRBV6-5 and TRBJ2-1, with TRBD2 matching over 9 bases. This CDR3 has 13 residues. The V gene end was trimmed by 7 bases and the J gene end by 7 bases; junction bases not matched to a gene: 5. Germline loops: CDR1 MNHEY, CDR2 SVGAGI.

This clone was picked up one time. CDR3 sequence (DNA): TGTGCCAGCAGCGTAGTCCCCCAGATGAACACTGAAGCTTTCTTT. Translation gives CASSVVPQMNTEAFF. The V call is TRBV9, the J call TRBJ1-1; D unclear. This CDR3 has 15 residues. Per the germline V gene, CDR1 is SGDLS and CDR2 is YYNGEE. V dropped 0 bases and J dropped 0 bases, with 9 bases sitting between them. The full variable domain, completed using reference TRBV9 and TRBJ1-1, is DSGVTQTPKHLITATGQRVTLRCSPRSGDLSVYWYQQSLDQGLQFLIQYYNGEERAKGNILERFSAQQFPDLHSELNLSSLELGDSALYFCASSVVPQMNTEAFFGQGTRLTVV.

The chain uses TRBV4-3 and TRBJ2-1, with TRBD2 matching over 10 bases. In germline, CDR1 is LGHNA, CDR2 YSLEER. The CDR3 has 15 residues. V shed 3 bases, J shed 3 bases, and the junction held 2 bases outside the gene matches. The DNA for the CDR3 is TGCGCCAGCAGCCAGGGGACTAGCGACTACAATGAGCAGTTCTTC. It translates to CASSQGTSDYNEQFF.

This chain uses TRBV15 with TRBJ2-1, with 11 bases fitting TRBD1. The CDR3 covers 16 residues. J lost 6 bases, V lost 0 bases, and 4 bases had no gene match. Per germline, CDR1 LNHNV and CDR2 YYDKDF (reference sequence). CDR3 sequence (DNA): TGTGCCACCAGCAGAGATAGGGACAGGGGGGGCAATGAGCAGTTCTTC. This encodes CATSRDRDRGGNEQFF.

In this sample, this clone turned up once. The rearrangement joins TRBV6-5 to TRBJ2-5; TRBD2 aligns across 9 bases. TRBJ2-7 matches the DNA end more closely, so the J call is doubtful. The CDR3 is 15 residues long. From germline, CDR1 is MNHEY and CDR2 SVGAGI. The CDR3 region is CASSSGATITYEQYF. The CDR3 bases are TGTGCCAGCTCTAGCGGGGCTACTATCACCTACGAGCAGTACTTC.

This clone has more than one count but fewer than ten. The chain has TRBV6-1 and TRBJ2-7; 10 bases map to TRBD1. Germline CDR1 is MNHNS and CDR2 is SASEGT. The CDR3 runs 14 residues. V trimming: 2 bases; J trimming: 6 bases; junction bases outside the gene matches: 4. CDR3 protein: CASSERTGGGEQYF. The CDR3 coding sequence is TGTGCCAGCAGTGAAAGGACAGGGGGAGGCGAGCAGTACTTC.

This clone showed up just a few times. The chain's CDR3 is CASSVGDRPTGELFF. Here the CDR3 DNA reads TGTGCCAGCAGCGTGGGGGACAGGCCCACCGGGGAGCTGTTTTTT. The rearrangement links TRBV9 to TRBJ2-2; 8 bases match TRBD1. CDR1 and CDR2 from the germline V gene are SGDLS and YYNGEE. The CDR3 has 15 residues. J lost 4 bases, V lost 2 bases, and 4 bases had no gene match.

The chain carries TRBV14 and TRBJ2-5, with D perhaps TRBD2 (6 bases). Germline CDR1 SGHDN, CDR2 FVKESK. Trimming took 4 bases from V and 3 from J, leaving 18 bases between them. The CDR3 has 16 amino acids. The CDR3 nucleotides read TGTGCCAGCAGCCTCCCACGTTCAGGGAGGAAAGAGACCCAGTACTTC. Translated, it gives CASSLPRSGRKETQYF.

This rearrangement joins TRBV4-3 to TRBJ2-5, with 8 bases matching TRBD1. CDR3 length: 18 residues. V shed 0 bases and J 5 bases; nucleotides not matched to a gene: 14. Germline values: CDR1 LGHNA, CDR2 YSLEER. The CDR3 sequence is CASSQDFQGAGRVETQYF. CDR3 DNA sequence: TGCGCCAGCAGCCAAGATTTCCAGGGGGCAGGGCGGGTTGAGACCCAGTACTTC.

In its sample, this clone was seen once. The chain has TRBV7-2 and TRBJ2-7; TRBD1 aligns across 7 bases. V dropped 5 bases and J dropped 6; count of bases not matched to a gene: 19. There are 17 residues in the CDR3. Per the germline V gene, CDR1 is SGHTA and CDR2 is FQGNSA. The CDR3 DNA reads TGTGCCAGCAGCGTATATCAAGACAGGGTAGAAGTTGGCGAGCAGTACTTC. Amino acid sequence: CASSVYQDRVEVGEQYF.

CDR3 nucleotides: TGCGCCAGCAGCCAAGAAGGACTAGCGGGAGGGTATGAGCAGTTCTTC. Protein sequence: CASSQEGLAGGYEQFF. The chain carries TRBV4-1 and TRBJ2-1; 15 bases align to TRBD2. CDR1 and CDR2 from the germline V gene are MGHRA and YSYEKL. The CDR3 length is 16 residues. Germline trimming cut 0 bases from V and 8 bases from J; bases unmatched to any gene: 2.

V usage is TRBV7-8 and J usage is TRBJ1-2, with TRBD1 matching over 7 bases. Germline V lookup: CDR1 SGHVS, CDR2 FQNEAQ. The CDR3 contains 14 residues. V gave up 5 bases and J gave up 4 bases; unmatched junction bases: 7. The CDR3 is CASSAQGQLYGYTF. DNA of the CDR3: TGTGCCAGCAGCGCACAGGGACAGCTCTATGGCTACACCTTC.

The chain recombines TRBV28 with TRBJ2-7; no reliable D call. This CDR3 comprises 14 residues. Germline-derived CDR1 and CDR2 are MDHEN and SYDVKM. Trimming removed 3 bases from V and 3 bases from J, with 12 bases in between. As DNA, the CDR3 is TGTGCCAGCAGTTTTCTTGACACCAACTACGAGCAGTACTTC. Protein sequence: CASSFLDTNYEQYF.

This clone was seen once. The J gene is TRBJ1-1, the V gene TRBV19, with 7 bases aligning to TRBD1. The CDR3 contains 14 residues. Losses at the gene ends were 5 bases for V and 0 bases for J; bases not matched to a gene: 3. Germline V gives CDR1 LNHDA, CDR2 SQIVND (reference sequence). CDR3: CASSPTGMNTEAFF. The CDR3 nucleotides are TGTGCCAGTAGTCCGACAGGGATGAACACTGAAGCTTTCTTT.

V is TRBV9 and J is TRBJ2-2; 11 nucleotides align to TRBD1. Germline-derived CDR1 and CDR2 are SGDLS and YYNGEE. The CDR3 loop spans 16 amino acids. After removal of 0 bases from V and 6 bases from J, the junction contained 4 bases not matched to a gene. CDR3 residues: CASSVGPGQGAGELFF. The CDR3 DNA follows: TGTGCCAGCAGCGTAGGTCCGGGACAGGGGGCCGGGGAGCTGTTTTTT.

The genes are TRBV25-1 and TRBJ2-5, with TRBD2 matching over 14 bases. J gave up 4 bases and V 2 bases, and 9 bases lay outside the gene matches. The length of the CDR3 is 18 residues. Per germline, CDR1 MGHDK and CDR2 SYGVNS. As DNA, the CDR3 is TGTGCCAGCAGTGAACCTAAGGGGACTAGCGGGAGTGCAGAGACCCAGTACTTC. This sequence encodes CASSEPKGTSGSAETQYF.

This chain uses TRBV2 with TRBJ2-5; D may be TRBD2 (6 bases). The CDR3 has 14 residues. Per germline, CDR1 SNHLY and CDR2 FYNNEI. Trimming removed 4 bases at V and 3 bases at J, with 12 bases between. The DNA for the CDR3 is TGTGCCAGCAGTGTAGGGACTTACGAAGAGACCCAGTACTTC. Protein sequence: CASSVGTYEETQYF.

This clone occurred a few times. The chain carries TRBV19 and TRBJ1-5; no reliable D call. The germline V gene has CDR1 LNHDA and CDR2 SQIVND (reference sequence). Trimming left V 5 bases short and J 2 bases short, with 13 bases between. CDR3 size: 15 residues. The CDR3, as DNA: TGTGCCAGTAGTTTCGCCCACGGGGGCAATCAGCCCCAGCATTTT. Encoded protein: CASSFAHGGNQPQHF.

This chain joins TRBV11-3 and TRBJ2-1; 7 nucleotides line up with TRBD1. The CDR3 runs 15 residues. Germline V lookup: CDR1 SGHNT, CDR2 YENEEA. The junction had 5 bases not matched to a gene; V was cut back by 0 bases and J by 6 bases. This CDR3 is CASSLEEGAGNEQFF. Here the CDR3 DNA reads TGTGCCAGCAGCTTAGAAGAGGGGGCCGGCAATGAGCAGTTCTTC.